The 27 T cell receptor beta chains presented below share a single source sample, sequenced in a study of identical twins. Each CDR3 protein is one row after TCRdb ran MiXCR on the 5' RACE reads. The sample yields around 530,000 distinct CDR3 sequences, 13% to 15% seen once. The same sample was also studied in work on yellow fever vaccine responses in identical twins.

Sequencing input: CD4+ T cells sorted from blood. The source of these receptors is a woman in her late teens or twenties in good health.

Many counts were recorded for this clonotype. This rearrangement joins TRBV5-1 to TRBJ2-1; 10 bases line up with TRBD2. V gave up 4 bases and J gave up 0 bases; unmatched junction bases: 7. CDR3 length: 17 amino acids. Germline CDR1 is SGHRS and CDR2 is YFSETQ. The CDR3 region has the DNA TGCGCCAGCAGCCCTTTTCCTAGCGGGAGCTCCTACAATGAGCAGTTCTTC. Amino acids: CASSPFPSGSSYNEQFF.

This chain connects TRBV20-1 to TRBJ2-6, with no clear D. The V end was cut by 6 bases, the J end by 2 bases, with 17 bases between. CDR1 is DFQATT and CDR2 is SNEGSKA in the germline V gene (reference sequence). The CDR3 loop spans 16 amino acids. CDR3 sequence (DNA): TGCAGTGCCAAACCCGCTGGGGTTGCTGGGGCCAACGTCCTGACTTTC. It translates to CSAKPAGVAGANVLTF.

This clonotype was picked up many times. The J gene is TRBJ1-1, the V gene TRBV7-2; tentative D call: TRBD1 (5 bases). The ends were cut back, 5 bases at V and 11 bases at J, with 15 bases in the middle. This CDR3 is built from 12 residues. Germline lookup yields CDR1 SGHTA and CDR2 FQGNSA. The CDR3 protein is CASSPMGRAAFF. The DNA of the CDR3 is TGTGCCAGCAGCCCCATGGGCAGGGCCGCTTTCTTT.

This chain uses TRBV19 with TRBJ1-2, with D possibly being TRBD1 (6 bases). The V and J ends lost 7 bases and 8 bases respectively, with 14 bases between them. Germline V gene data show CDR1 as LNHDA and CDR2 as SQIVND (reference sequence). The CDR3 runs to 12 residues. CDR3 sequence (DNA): TGTGCCAGTAAGGAAGGGGACATAGGCTACACCTTC. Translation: CASKEGDIGYTF.

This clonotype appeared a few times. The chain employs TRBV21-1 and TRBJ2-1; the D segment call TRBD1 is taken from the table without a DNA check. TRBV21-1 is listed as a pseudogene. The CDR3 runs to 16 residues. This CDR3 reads CASSNRGGALGNEQFF. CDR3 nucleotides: TGTGCCAGCAGCAATAGAGGAGGGGCGCTGGGAAATGAGCAGTTCTTC.

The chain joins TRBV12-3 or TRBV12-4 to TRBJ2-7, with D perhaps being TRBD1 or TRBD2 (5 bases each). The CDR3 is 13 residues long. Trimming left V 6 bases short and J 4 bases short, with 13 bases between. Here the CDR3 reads CASSRPGAYEQYF. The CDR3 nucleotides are TGTGCCAGCAGCCGTCCCGGGGCATACGAGCAGTACTTC.

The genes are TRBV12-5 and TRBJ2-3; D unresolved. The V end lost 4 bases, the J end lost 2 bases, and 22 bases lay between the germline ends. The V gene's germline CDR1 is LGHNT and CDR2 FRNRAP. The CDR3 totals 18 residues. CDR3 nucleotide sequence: TGTGCTAGTGGTTCGCCGTACCCACTCTCGCCGGCCACAGATACGCAGTATTTT. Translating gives CASGSPYPLSPATDTQYF.

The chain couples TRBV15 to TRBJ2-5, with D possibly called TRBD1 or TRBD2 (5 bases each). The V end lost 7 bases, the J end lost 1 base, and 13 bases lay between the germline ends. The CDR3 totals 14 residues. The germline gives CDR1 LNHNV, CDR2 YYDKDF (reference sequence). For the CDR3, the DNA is TGTGCCACCACAGGTCGGGGCCCCCAAGAGACCCAGTACTTC. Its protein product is CATTGRGPQETQYF.

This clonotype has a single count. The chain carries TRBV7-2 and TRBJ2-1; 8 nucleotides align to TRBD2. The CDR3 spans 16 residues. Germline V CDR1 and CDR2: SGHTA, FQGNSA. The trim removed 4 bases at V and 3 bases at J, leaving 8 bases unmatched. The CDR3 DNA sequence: TGTGCCAGCAGCTCGAAAACTAGCGGCCACTACAATGAGCAGTTCTTC. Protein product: CASSSKTSGHYNEQFF.

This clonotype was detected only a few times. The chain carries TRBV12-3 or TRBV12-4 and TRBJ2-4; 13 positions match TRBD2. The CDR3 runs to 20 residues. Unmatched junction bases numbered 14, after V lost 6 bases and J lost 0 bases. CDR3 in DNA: TGTGCCAGCAGCTCCCATCTCCGCGGACTAGCGGGGGTAGCCAAAAACATTCAGTACTTC. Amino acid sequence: CASSSHLRGLAGVAKNIQYF.

The CDR3: CASSQEGRRLRTDTQYF. DNA of the CDR3: TGTGCCAGCAGCCAAGAGGGGAGGAGGTTACGGACAGATACGCAGTATTTT. The chain links TRBV14 to TRBJ2-3; D might be TRBD2 (6 bases). The CDR3 totals 17 residues. Trimming took 0 bases from V and 3 from J, leaving 16 bases between them. The germline V gene encodes CDR1 SGHDN and CDR2 FVKESK.

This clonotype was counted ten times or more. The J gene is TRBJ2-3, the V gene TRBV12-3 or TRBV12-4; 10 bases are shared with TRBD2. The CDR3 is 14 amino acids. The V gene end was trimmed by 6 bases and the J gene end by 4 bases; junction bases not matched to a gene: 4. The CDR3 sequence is CASRTAGGPDTQYF. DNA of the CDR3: TGTGCCAGCAGAACAGCGGGAGGGCCAGATACGCAGTATTTT.

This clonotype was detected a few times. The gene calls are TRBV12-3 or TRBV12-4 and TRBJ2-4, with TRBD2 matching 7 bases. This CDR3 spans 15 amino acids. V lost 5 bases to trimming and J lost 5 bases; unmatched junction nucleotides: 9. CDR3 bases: TGTGCCAGCAGTACCCGACTAGCCGCGGAAAACATTCAGTACTTC. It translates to CASSTRLAAENIQYF.

The chain's CDR3 is CASSQFMFIADTQYF. For the CDR3, the DNA is TGTGCCAGCAGCCAATTTATGTTTATCGCAGATACGCAGTATTTT. V and J are TRBV4-2 and TRBJ2-3; D is unresolved. CDR1 is LGHNA and CDR2 is YNFKEQ in the germline V gene. The CDR3 extends over 15 amino acids. The V end lost 2 bases, the J end lost 4 bases, and 13 bases lay between the germline ends.

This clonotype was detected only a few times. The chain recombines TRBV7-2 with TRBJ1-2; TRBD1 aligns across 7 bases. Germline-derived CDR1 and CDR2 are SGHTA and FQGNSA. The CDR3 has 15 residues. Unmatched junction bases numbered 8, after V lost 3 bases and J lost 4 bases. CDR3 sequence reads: CASSLGRGRGYGYTF. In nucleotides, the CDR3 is TGTGCCAGCAGCTTGGGAAGGGGGCGCGGCTATGGCTACACCTTC. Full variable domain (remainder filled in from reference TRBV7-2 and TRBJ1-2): GAGVSQSPSNKVTEKGKDVELRCDPISGHTALYWYRQSLGQGLEFLIYFQGNSAPDKSGLPSDRFSAERTGGSVSTLTIQRTQQEDSAVYLCASSLGRGRGYGYTFGSGTRLTVV.

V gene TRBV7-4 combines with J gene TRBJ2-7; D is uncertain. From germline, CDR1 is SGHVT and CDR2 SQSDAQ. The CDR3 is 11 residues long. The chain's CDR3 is CASSLAGPPHV. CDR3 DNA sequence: TGTGCCAGCAGCTTAGCCGGACCGCCTCACGTC.

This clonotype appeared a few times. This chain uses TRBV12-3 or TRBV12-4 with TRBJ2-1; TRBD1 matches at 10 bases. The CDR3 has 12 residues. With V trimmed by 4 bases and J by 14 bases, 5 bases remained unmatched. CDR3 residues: CASSSDRGRKFF. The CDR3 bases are TGTGCCAGCAGTTCCGACAGGGGGCGAAAGTTCTTC.

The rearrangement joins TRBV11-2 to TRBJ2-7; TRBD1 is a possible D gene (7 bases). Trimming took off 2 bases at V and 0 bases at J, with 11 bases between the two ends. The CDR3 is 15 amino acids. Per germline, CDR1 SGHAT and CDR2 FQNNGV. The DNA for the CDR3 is TGTGCCAGCAGCTTAAGGGGGGACAGCTCCTACGAGCAGTACGTC. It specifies CASSLRGDSSYEQYV.

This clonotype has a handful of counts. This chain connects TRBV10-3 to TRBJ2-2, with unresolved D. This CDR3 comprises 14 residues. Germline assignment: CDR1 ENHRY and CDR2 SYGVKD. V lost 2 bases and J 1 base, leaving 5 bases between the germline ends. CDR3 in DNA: TGTGCCATCAGTGAGATGGGGAACACCGGGGAGCTGTTTTTT. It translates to CAISEMGNTGELFF.

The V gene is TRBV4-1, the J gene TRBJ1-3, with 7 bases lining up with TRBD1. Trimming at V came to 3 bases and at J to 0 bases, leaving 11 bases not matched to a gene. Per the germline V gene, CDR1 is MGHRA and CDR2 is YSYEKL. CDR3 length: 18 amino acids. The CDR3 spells CASSHERGQLSSGNTIYF. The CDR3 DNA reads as TGCGCCAGCAGCCACGAAAGGGGACAGTTGAGCTCTGGAAACACCATATATTTT.

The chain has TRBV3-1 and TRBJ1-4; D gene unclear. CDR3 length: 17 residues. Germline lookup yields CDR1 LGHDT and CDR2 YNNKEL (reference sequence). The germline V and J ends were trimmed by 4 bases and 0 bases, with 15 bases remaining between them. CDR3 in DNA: TGTGCCAGCAGCCGCGGACTCACGACCTCAACTAATGAAAAACTGTTTTTT. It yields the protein CASSRGLTTSTNEKLFF. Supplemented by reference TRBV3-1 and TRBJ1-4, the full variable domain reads DTAVSQTPKYLVTQMGNDKSIKCEQNLGHDTMYWYKQDSKKFLKIMFSYNNKELIINETVPNRFSPKSPDKAHLNLHINSLELGDSAVYFCASSRGLTTSTNEKLFFGSGTQLSVL.

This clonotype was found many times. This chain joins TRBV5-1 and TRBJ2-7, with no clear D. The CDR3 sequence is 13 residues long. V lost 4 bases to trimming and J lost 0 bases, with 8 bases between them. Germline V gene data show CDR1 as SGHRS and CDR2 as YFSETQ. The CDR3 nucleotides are TGCGCCAGCAGCCTATTAGCCTCCTACGAGCAGTACTTC. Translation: CASSLLASYEQYF.

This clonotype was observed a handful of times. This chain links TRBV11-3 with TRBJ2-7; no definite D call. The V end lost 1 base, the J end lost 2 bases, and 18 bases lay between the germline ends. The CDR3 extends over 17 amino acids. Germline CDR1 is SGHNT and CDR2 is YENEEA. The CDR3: CASSLGGGPGPPYEQYV. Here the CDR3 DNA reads TGTGCCAGCAGCTTAGGGGGTGGGCCCGGGCCCCCCTACGAGCAGTACGTC.

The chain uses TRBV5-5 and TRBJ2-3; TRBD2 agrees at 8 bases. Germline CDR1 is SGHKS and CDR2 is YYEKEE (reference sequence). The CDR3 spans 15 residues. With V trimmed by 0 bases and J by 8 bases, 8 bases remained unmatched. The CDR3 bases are TGTGCCAGCAGCTTGGGGCTAGCCCGGGGGGGTACGCAGTATTTT. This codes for CASSLGLARGGTQYF.

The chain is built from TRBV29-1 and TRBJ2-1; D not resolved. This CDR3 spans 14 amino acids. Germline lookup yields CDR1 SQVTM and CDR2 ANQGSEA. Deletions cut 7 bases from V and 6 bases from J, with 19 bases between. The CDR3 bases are TGCAGCGGAAAGTGGCTAGAGGATAGCAATGAGCAGTTCTTC. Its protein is CSGKWLEDSNEQFF.

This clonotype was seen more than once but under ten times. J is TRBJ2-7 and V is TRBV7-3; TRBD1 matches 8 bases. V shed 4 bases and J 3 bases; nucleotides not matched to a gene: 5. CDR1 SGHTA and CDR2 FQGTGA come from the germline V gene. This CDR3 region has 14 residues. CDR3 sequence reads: CASSYGQGHYEQYF. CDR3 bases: TGTGCCAGCAGCTACGGACAGGGTCACTACGAGCAGTACTTC.

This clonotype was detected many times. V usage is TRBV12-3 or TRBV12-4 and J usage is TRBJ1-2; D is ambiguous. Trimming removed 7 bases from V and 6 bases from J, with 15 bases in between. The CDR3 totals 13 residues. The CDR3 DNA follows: TGTGCCAGCACCTCCAAGGGTGTCGATGGCTACACCTTC. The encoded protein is CASTSKGVDGYTF.